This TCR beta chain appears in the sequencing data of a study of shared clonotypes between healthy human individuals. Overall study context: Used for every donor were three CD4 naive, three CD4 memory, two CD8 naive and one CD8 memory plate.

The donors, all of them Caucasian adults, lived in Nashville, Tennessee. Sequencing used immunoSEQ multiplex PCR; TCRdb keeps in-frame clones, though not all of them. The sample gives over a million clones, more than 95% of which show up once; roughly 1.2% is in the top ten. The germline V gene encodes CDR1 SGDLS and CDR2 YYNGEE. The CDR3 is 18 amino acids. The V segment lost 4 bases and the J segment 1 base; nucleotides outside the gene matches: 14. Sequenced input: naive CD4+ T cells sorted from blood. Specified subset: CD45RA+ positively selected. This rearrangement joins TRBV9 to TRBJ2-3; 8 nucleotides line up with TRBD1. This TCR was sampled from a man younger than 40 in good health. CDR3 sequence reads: CASSPFRDRGLGTDTQYF. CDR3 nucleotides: TGTGCCAGCAGCCCTTTCCGCGACAGGGGATTGGGCACAGATACGCAGTATTTT. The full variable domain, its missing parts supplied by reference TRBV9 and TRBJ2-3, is DSGVTQTPKHLITATGQRVTLRCSPRSGDLSVYWYQQSLDQGLQFLIQYYNGEERAKGNILERFSAQQFPDLHSELNLSSLELGDSALYFCASSPFRDRGLGTDTQYFGPGTRLTVL.